The 29 T cell receptor beta chains reported below all come from one sample, sequenced in a study of T cells in tuberculosis. The time point here: new active TB diagnosis, blood taken before or within 7 days of starting treatment. This table comes from immunoSEQ multiplex PCR, and its TCRdb copy is limited to in-frame clones, with some not included. This sample has fewer than 35,000 clones; 86% occur once, and the top ten carry around 5.2%. The sample in question was PBMCs, obtained at tuberculosis diagnosis. Receptor source: an adult with tuberculosis.

This clone was counted a single time. The V gene is TRBV2, the J gene TRBJ1-3; D not resolved. V lost 3 bases, J lost 4 bases, and 13 bases lay in between. CDR1 and CDR2 (germline): SNHLY, FYNNEI. The CDR3 is 15 residues long. CDR3 amino acids: CASSEGVPRGNTIYF. CDR3 coding DNA: TGTGCCAGCAGTGAGGGAGTCCCGCGAGGAAACACCATATATTTT.

The chain carries TRBV19 and TRBJ1-5; D is unresolved. Per the germline V gene, CDR1 is LNHDA and CDR2 is SQIVND (reference sequence). With 7 bases removed from V and 0 bases from J, the gap between germline ends came to 19 bases. The CDR3 contains 17 residues. The CDR3 loop is CASTPGGGVYSNQPQHF. In DNA, the CDR3 is TGTGCCAGTACCCCCGGTGGTGGAGTATATAGCAATCAGCCCCAGCATTTT.

This clone turned up a few times. This rearrangement joins TRBV9 to TRBJ2-7, with 7 bases lining up with TRBD1. The CDR3 extends over 14 amino acids. Germline lookup yields CDR1 SGDLS and CDR2 YYNGEE. J was trimmed by 0 bases and V by 4 bases; bases with no gene match: 4. DNA for the CDR3: TGTGCCAGCAGCCCCTGGGACAGCTCCTACGAGCAGTACTTC. Encoded protein: CASSPWDSSYEQYF.

V and J are TRBV18 and TRBJ1-2; TRBD1 might be the D (5 bases). Looked up from germline, CDR1 is KGHSH and CDR2 is LQKENI. V was pared by 0 bases and J by 4 bases, with 12 bases between. The CDR3 has 15 residues. The CDR3 region has the DNA TGTGCCAGCTCACCACCGGGGAAAAGGGGCTATGGCTACACCTTC. It specifies CASSPPGKRGYGYTF.

The chain employs TRBV2 and TRBJ2-1, with TRBD2 identical over 10 bases. CDR1 and CDR2 from the germline V gene are SNHLY and FYNNEI. The CDR3 is 15 residues long. V lost 8 bases and J lost 7; bases outside the gene matches: 11. CDR3 bases: TGTGCCAGCCATTCTAGCGGGAGTTTTGGGAATGAGCAGTTCTTC. It codes for CASHSSGSFGNEQFF.

This chain joins TRBV4-1 and TRBJ1-2; D might be TRBD1 (6 bases). This CDR3 comprises 15 residues. From germline, CDR1 is MGHRA and CDR2 YSYEKL. V was cut by 4 bases and J by 8 bases, with 20 bases left in between. The CDR3 loop reads CASSLDTGYTGGYTF. The CDR3 DNA is TGCGCCAGCAGCCTAGACACAGGGTATACTGGGGGCTACACCTTC.

J is TRBJ2-4 and V is TRBV25-1, with D maybe TRBD2 (5 bases). This CDR3 comprises 15 residues. Germline values: CDR1 MGHDK, CDR2 SYGVNS. With 4 bases removed from V and 0 bases from J, the gap between germline ends came to 10 bases. DNA for the CDR3: TGTGCCAGCAGTGGAGGACTTCAAGCCAAAAACATTCAGTACTTC. This encodes CASSGGLQAKNIQYF.

The chain combines TRBV7-2 with TRBJ2-1; 10 positions match TRBD2. The junction had 4 bases not matched to a gene; V was cut back by 2 bases and J by 9 bases. The germline gives CDR1 SGHTA, CDR2 FQGNSA. This CDR3 has 14 amino acids. For the CDR3, the DNA is TGTGCCAGCAGCTTATTAGCGGGAGGCGGTGAGCAGTTCTTC. This sequence encodes CASSLLAGGGEQFF. The whole variable domain, filled in from reference TRBV7-2 and TRBJ2-1, reads GAGVSQSPSNKVTEKGKDVELRCDPISGHTALYWYRQSLGQGLEFLIYFQGNSAPDKSGLPSDRFSAERTGGSVSTLTIQRTQQEDSAVYLCASSLLAGGGEQFFGPGTRLTVL.

The chain is built from TRBV28 and TRBJ1-1; tentative D call: TRBD1 (5 bases). The CDR3 covers 13 residues. CDR1 is MDHEN, CDR2 SYDVKM, per germline. V gave up 5 bases and J gave up 0 bases, with 7 bases separating them. The CDR3 loop reads CASSEQVNTEAFF. In nucleotides, the CDR3 is TGTGCCAGCAGTGAACAGGTGAACACTGAAGCTTTCTTT.

This chain links TRBV5-8 with TRBJ1-1; D might be TRBD1 (6 bases). Trimming pared 4 bases from V and 2 bases from J, leaving 21 bases between. There are 17 residues in the CDR3. Germline V gene lookup returns CDR1 SGHTS and CDR2 YDEGEE. CDR3: CASSPGWSGAVNTEAFF. In nucleotides, the CDR3 is TGTGCCAGCAGCCCTGGCTGGTCAGGGGCCGTTAACACTGAAGCTTTCTTT.

This clone was recorded a few times. The chain joins TRBV11-2 to TRBJ2-1; weak D call: TRBD1 (6 bases). The CDR3 consists of 15 residues. Trimming stripped 7 bases from V and 7 bases from J, with 20 bases between. In germline, CDR1 is SGHAT, CDR2 FQNNGV. CDR3 coding DNA: TGTGCCAGCACCCCCAGATTCAGGGGAAGTAATGAGCAGTTCTTC. It translates to CASTPRFRGSNEQFF.

The chain has TRBV4-1 and TRBJ1-1; D gene unclear. Germline lookup yields CDR1 MGHRA and CDR2 YSYEKL. This CDR3 has 13 residues. Trimming removed 6 bases at V and 4 bases at J, with 12 bases between. CDR3 sequence (DNA): TGCGCCAGCAGTTCTCGGGTTGGCACTGAAGCTTTCTTT. This gives the protein CASSSRVGTEAFF.

V gene TRBV6-1 combines with J gene TRBJ2-3, with 8 bases aligning to TRBD2. The CDR3 runs to 16 residues. The germline gives CDR1 MNHNS, CDR2 SASEGT. The junction had 3 bases not matched to a gene; V was cut back by 1 base and J by 0 bases. Written as DNA, the CDR3 is TGTGCCAGCAGTGAAGAGGGCGGGGGGAGCACAGATACGCAGTATTTT. Protein: CASSEEGGGSTDTQYF.

The CDR3 protein is CASTLGVRVGSTDTQYF. CDR3 in DNA: TGTGCCAGTACCCTGGGAGTAAGGGTCGGGAGCACAGATACGCAGTATTTT. V usage is TRBV19 and J usage is TRBJ2-3; the D gene is possibly TRBD2 (5 bases). The CDR3 has 17 residues. V lost 7 bases to trimming and J lost 0 bases, with 20 bases between them. Germline V CDR1 and CDR2: LNHDA, SQIVND (reference sequence).

The chain joins TRBV6-1 to TRBJ1-5; perhaps TRBD1 as D (6 bases). V was cut by 5 bases and J by 7 bases, with 12 bases left in between. The germline V gene encodes CDR1 MNHNS and CDR2 SASEGT. The CDR3 length is 13 residues. The CDR3, as DNA: TGTGCCAGCAGTACCCGACAGGCCCAGCCCCAGCATTTT. Translation gives CASSTRQAQPQHF.

The V and J genes are TRBV11-2 and TRBJ2-1; D is unclear. Germline values: CDR1 SGHAT, CDR2 FQNNGV. Trimming took 6 bases from V and 5 from J, leaving 11 bases between them. CDR3 length equals 13 residues. The CDR3 protein is CASSSFRDNEQFF. For the CDR3, the DNA is TGTGCCAGCAGTTCATTCCGGGACAATGAGCAGTTCTTC.

This chain joins TRBV10-2 and TRBJ1-6, with no clear D. The V gene lost 2 bases and the J gene lost 6 bases, with 5 bases spanning the gap. Germline V gene data show CDR1 as WSHSY and CDR2 as SAAADI. This CDR3 region has 13 residues. In DNA form, the CDR3 reads TGCGCCAGCAGTGAGCAGGCTAATTCACCCCTCCACTTT. Translating it yields CASSEQANSPLHF.

This clone appeared a single time. The J gene is TRBJ2-5, the V gene TRBV2; D is unresolved. V lost 1 base to trimming and J lost 2 bases, with 11 bases between them. Germline CDR1 SNHLY, CDR2 FYNNEI. This CDR3 comprises 15 residues. As DNA, the CDR3 is TGTGCCAGCAGTGAAGATCTTACTACTCAAGAGACCCAGTACTTC. Its translation is CASSEDLTTQETQYF.

In this sample, this clone turned up once. This sequence joins TRBV5-5 and TRBJ1-2, with 8 bases matching TRBD1. CDR3 length equals 15 residues. V lost 3 bases to trimming and J lost 0 bases; unmatched junction nucleotides: 4. CDR1 and CDR2 from the germline V gene are SGHKS and YYEKEE (reference sequence). CDR3 nucleotide sequence: TGTGCCAGCAGCTGGGACAGGCCAGCTAACTATGGCTACACCTTC. This codes for CASSWDRPANYGYTF.

This chain connects TRBV4-1 to TRBJ2-2, with 9 bases matching TRBD2. The ends lost 0 bases at V and 6 bases at J; junction bases unmatched: 8. Germline V gene lookup returns CDR1 MGHRA and CDR2 YSYEKL. This CDR3 contains 17 residues. This chain's CDR3 is CASSQDRASGMSGELFF. CDR3 DNA sequence: TGCGCCAGCAGCCAAGATCGGGCTAGCGGGATGTCCGGGGAGCTGTTTTTT.

The V call is TRBV15, the J call TRBJ1-2, with 8 positions matching TRBD1. Trimming cost V 3 bases and J 4 bases; bases outside gene matches: 7. CDR3 length equals 15 residues. Germline CDR1 is LNHNV and CDR2 is YYDKDF (reference sequence). The CDR3: CATSSSAGTGYGYTF. CDR3 bases: TGTGCCACCAGCAGTTCCGCAGGGACAGGCTATGGCTACACCTTC. Full variable domain (missing parts from reference TRBV15 and TRBJ1-2): DAMVIQNPRYQVTQFGKPVTLSCSQTLNHNVMYWYQQKSSQAPKLLFHYYDKDFNNEADTPDNFQSRRPNTSFCFLDIRSPGLGDTAMYLCATSSSAGTGYGYTFGSGTRLTVV.

Here the CDR3 reads CASSPYRADRGGEQYF. In DNA form, the CDR3 reads TGTGCCAGCAGTCCCTATCGAGCCGACAGGGGTGGAGAGCAGTACTTC. The chain combines TRBV27 with TRBJ2-7; TRBD1 matches 8 bases. Trimming removed 5 bases from V and 7 bases from J; junction bases left unmatched: 16. The germline CDR1 and CDR2 sequences are MNHEY and SMNVEV (reference sequence). The length of the CDR3 is 16 residues.

V is TRBV9 and J is TRBJ1-2, with a possible D match to TRBD1 (6 bases). This CDR3 region has 15 residues. The germline V gene has CDR1 SGDLS and CDR2 YYNGEE. Trimming took off 0 bases at V and 0 bases at J, with 9 bases between the two ends. CDR3 sequence: CASSVEGGPNYGYTF. The DNA for the CDR3 is TGTGCCAGCAGCGTAGAAGGGGGACCTAACTATGGCTACACCTTC.

This clone was detected only a few times. The chain is built from TRBV7-2 and TRBJ2-1; 9 nucleotides agree with TRBD2. Germline CDR1 reads SGHTA; CDR2 reads FQGNSA. The CDR3 extends over 19 amino acids. The J segment lost 0 bases and the V segment lost 2 bases, leaving 11 bases of the junction unmatched. The CDR3 coding sequence is TGTGCCAGCAGCTTACCCCGGGGTAGCGGGGGCCTCTCCTACAATGAGCAGTTCTTC. Translated: CASSLPRGSGGLSYNEQFF.

CDR3 nucleotides: TGTGCCAGCATCCAACGAACGGGCTCCTACGAGCAGTACTTC. It is translated as CASIQRTGSYEQYF. The chain uses TRBV28 and TRBJ2-7; D is undetermined. The CDR3 has 14 residues. Germline lookup yields CDR1 MDHEN and CDR2 SYDVKM. Trimming shortened V by 7 bases and J by 0 bases, and 13 bases separated the two germline ends.

This chain joins TRBV9 and TRBJ1-1; tentative D call: TRBD1 (6 bases). CDR3 length equals 14 residues. V gave up 0 bases and J gave up 1 base, with 7 bases separating them. Germline values: CDR1 SGDLS, CDR2 YYNGEE. The CDR3, as DNA: TGTGCCAGCAGCGTAGGGGGGCAGAACACTGAAGCTTTCTTT. This codes for CASSVGGQNTEAFF. Variable domain in full (rest from reference TRBV9 and TRBJ1-1): DSGVTQTPKHLITATGQRVTLRCSPRSGDLSVYWYQQSLDQGLQFLIQYYNGEERAKGNILERFSAQQFPDLHSELNLSSLELGDSALYFCASSVGGQNTEAFFGQGTRLTVV.

V gene TRBV30 combines with J gene TRBJ2-7; possible D gene TRBD1, 5 bases. The CDR3 contains 14 residues. Germline V CDR1 and CDR2: GTSNPN, SVGIG (reference sequence). Trimming took 2 bases from V and 2 from J, leaving 13 bases between them. The CDR3 protein is CAWSPGSATYEQYF. The CDR3 nucleotides read TGTGCCTGGAGTCCAGGGTCCGCCACCTACGAGCAGTACTTC. Based on the CDR3 plus reference TRBV30 and TRBJ2-7, the full variable domain is SQTIHQWPATLVQPVGSPLSLECTVEGTSNPNLYWYRQAAGRGLQLLFYSVGIGQISSEVPQNLSASRPQDRQFILSSKKLLLSDSGFYLCAWSPGSATYEQYFGPGTRLTVT.

This chain joins TRBV2 and TRBJ1-2, with D perhaps TRBD1 (5 bases). Trimming took off 2 bases at V and 6 bases at J, with 10 bases between the two ends. The CDR3 is 13 residues long. Germline V gene lookup returns CDR1 SNHLY and CDR2 FYNNEI. CDR3 sequence (DNA): TGTGCCAGCAGTGAAATCAGGGAAGATGGCTACACCTTC. Translating it yields CASSEIREDGYTF.

J is TRBJ1-4 and V is TRBV6-1; D unresolved. Germline V gene sequence: CDR1 MNHNS, CDR2 SASEGT. CDR3 length: 16 amino acids. Deletions cut 3 bases from V and 0 bases from J, with 11 bases between. DNA of the CDR3: TGTGCCAGCAGTGAGGCGCCGGGTCCAACTAATGAAAAACTGTTTTTT. Protein product: CASSEAPGPTNEKLFF.